The clone carrying this T cell receptor beta chain was counted once. This sample stems from a study of blood T cell repertoires in COVID-19. Study-wide context: The United States, Italy and Spain provided the acute and convalescent COVID-19 samples. Sources were T cells, B-cell-depleted T cells, or PBMCs; the material itself was cDNA or gDNA.

There are 15 residues in the CDR3. With 2 bases clipped from V and 3 bases from J, the junction kept 3 bases outside the gene matches. CDR1 SGHAT and CDR2 FQNNGV come from the germline V gene. Original processing notes: Scientists estimated how many nucleated cells there were by amplifying reference gene primers. Sequencing used immunoSEQ multiplex PCR; TCRdb keeps in-frame clones, though not all of them. For V, J and clone size, that table is used; D and trimming come from the DNA. The table records a few hundred thousand clones, roughly 90% of them present only once. Specimen: peripheral blood. This sequence joins TRBV11-2 and TRBJ1-4; 7 bases map to TRBD1. The source of this sequence is a woman between 50 and 59 years old with active or convalescent COVID-19. This CDR3 reads CASSLYGTANEKLFF. The CDR3 DNA follows: TGTGCCAGCAGCTTATATGGGACAGCTAATGAAAAACTGTTTTTT.